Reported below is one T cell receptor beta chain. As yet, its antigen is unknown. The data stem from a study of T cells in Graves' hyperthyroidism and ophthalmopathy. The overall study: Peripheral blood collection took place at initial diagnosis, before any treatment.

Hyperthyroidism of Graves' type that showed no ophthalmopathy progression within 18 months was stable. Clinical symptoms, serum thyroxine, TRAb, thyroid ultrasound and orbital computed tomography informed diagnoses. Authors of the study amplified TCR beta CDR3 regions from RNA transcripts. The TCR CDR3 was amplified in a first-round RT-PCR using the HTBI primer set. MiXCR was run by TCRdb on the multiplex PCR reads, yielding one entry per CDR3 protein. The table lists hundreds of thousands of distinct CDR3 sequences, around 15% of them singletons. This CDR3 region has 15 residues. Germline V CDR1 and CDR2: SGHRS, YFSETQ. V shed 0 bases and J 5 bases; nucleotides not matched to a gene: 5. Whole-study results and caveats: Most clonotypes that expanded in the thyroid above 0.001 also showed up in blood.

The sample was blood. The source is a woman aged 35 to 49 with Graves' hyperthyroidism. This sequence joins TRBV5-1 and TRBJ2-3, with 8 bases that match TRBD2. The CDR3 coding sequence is TGCGCCAGCAGCTTGGCCGGGCGGGAGGTAGATACGCAGTATTTT. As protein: CASSLAGREVDTQYF.